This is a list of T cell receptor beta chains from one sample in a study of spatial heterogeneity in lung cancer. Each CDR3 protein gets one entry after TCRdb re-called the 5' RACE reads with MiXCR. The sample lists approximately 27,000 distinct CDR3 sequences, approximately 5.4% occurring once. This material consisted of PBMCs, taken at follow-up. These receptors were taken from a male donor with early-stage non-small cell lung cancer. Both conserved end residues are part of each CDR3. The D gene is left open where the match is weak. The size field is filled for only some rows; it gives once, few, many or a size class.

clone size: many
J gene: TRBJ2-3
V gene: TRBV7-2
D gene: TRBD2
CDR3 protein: CASSTTSGRNTQYF
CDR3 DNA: TGTGCCAGCAGCACGACTAGCGGGAGGAATACGCAGTATTTT

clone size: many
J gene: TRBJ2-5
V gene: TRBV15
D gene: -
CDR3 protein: CATSRENPQETQYF
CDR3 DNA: TGTGCCACCAGCAGAGAGAACCCGCAAGAGACCCAGTACTTC

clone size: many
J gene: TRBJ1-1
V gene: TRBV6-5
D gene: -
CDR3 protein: CASKAAMNTEAFF
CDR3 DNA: TGTGCCAGCAAGGCAGCCATGAACACTGAAGCTTTCTTT

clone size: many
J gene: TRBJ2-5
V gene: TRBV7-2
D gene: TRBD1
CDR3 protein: CASSADRGQETQYF
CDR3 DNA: TGTGCCAGCAGCGCCGACAGGGGGCAAGAGACCCAGTACTTC

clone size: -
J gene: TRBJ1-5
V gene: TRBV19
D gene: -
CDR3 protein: CASSRSPISNQPQHF
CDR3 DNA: TGTGCCAGTAGTAGGAGTCCTATTAGCAATCAGCCCCAGCATTTT

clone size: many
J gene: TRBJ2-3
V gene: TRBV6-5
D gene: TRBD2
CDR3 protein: CASGRTSGSGTDTQYF
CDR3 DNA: TGTGCCAGCGGCAGGACTAGCGGGAGTGGCACAGATACGCAGTATTTT

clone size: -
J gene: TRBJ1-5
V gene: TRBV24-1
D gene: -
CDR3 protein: CATSDQGAGSNQPQHF
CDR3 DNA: TGTGCCACCAGTGATCAAGGGGCGGGTAGCAATCAGCCCCAGCATTTT

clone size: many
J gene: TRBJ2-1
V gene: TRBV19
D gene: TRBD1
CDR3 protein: CASSIRGQGALEQFF
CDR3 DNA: TGTGCCAGTAGTATCAGGGGACAGGGGGCTCTTGAGCAGTTCTTC

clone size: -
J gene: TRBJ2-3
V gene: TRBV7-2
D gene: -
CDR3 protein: CASSIRQTTDTQYF
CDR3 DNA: TGTGCCAGCAGCATTAGACAGACCACAGATACGCAGTATTTT

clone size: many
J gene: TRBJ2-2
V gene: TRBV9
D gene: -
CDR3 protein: CASSVAGSNTGELFF
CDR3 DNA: TGTGCCAGCAGCGTAGCCGGGAGCAACACCGGGGAGCTGTTTTTT

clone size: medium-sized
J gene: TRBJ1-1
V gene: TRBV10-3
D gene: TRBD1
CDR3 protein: CAISEGQENTEAFF
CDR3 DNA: TGTGCCATCAGTGAGGGACAGGAGAACACTGAAGCTTTCTTT

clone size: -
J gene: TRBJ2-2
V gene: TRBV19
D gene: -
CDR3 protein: CASSIPRVGELFF
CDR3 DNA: TGTGCCAGTAGTATCCCCCGGGTCGGGGAGCTGTTTTTT

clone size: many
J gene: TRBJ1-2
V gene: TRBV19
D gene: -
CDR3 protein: CASSIGLDGYTF
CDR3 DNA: TGTGCCAGTAGTATAGGACTGGATGGCTACACCTTC

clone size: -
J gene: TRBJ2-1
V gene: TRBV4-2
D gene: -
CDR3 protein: CASSQGVDEQFF
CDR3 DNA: TGTGCCAGCAGCCAAGGGGTGGATGAGCAGTTCTTC

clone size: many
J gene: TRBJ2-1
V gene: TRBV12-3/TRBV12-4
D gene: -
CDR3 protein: CASRRPTGSSYNEQFF
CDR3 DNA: TGTGCCAGCAGACGACCTACAGGGAGCTCCTACAATGAGCAGTTCTTC

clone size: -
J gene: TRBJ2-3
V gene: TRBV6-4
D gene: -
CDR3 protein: CVSSDSGQAVDTQYF
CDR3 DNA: TGTGTCAGCAGTGACTCTGGGCAGGCAGTAGATACGCAGTATTTT

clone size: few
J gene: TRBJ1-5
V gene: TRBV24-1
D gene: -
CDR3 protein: CATSDPGGAQPQHF
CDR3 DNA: TGTGCCACCAGTGACCCAGGCGGCGCCCAGCCCCAGCATTTT

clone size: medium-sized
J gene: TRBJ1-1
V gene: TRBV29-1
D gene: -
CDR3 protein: CSVAAGRITEAFF
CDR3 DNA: TGCAGCGTAGCCGCAGGGAGGATCACTGAAGCTTTCTTT

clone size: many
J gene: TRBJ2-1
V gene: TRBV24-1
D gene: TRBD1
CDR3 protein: CATSDKGAGYNEQFF
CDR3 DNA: TGTGCCACCAGTGATAAGGGGGCGGGCTACAATGAGCAGTTCTTC

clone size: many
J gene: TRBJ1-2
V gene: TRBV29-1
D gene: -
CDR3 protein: CSVEEGLDYGYTF
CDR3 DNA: TGCAGCGTTGAGGAGGGTTTAGACTATGGCTACACCTTC

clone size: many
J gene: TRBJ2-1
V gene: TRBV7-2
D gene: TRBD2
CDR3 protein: CASSSGLEWGEQFF
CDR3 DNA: TGTGCCAGCAGCTCGGGACTAGAATGGGGTGAGCAGTTCTTC

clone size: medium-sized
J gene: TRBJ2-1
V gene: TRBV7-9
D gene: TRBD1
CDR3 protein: CASSFQGDNEQFF
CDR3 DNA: TGTGCCAGCAGCTTCCAGGGGGACAATGAGCAGTTCTTC